Listed below are T cell receptor beta chains from one sample, sequenced in a study of CD8+ T cells in alopecia areata. The repertoire was sequenced with immunoSEQ multiplex PCR; TCRdb's copy has only in-frame clones and lacks some. The sample has 160,000 or so clones; roughly 63% are singletons. This specimen was CD4+ T cells sorted from blood, taken between weeks 55 and 65, from a patient treated with tofacitinib. The source of these receptors is a human donor with alopecia areata. Each CDR3 is given with its conserved first and last residue. Each record gives: J gene, D gene, V gene, clone size, CDR3 DNA, CDR3 protein. D genes are given only for firm matches. Size is omitted from some rows. Given values are once, few, many or a class for expanded clones.

J gene: TRBJ2-2; D gene: NA; V gene: TRBV4-1; clone size: NA; CDR3 DNA: TGCGCCAGCAGCCAAGATGTGGCCGGGGAGCTGTTTTTT; CDR3 protein: CASSQDVAGELFF
J gene: TRBJ2-1; D gene: NA; V gene: TRBV15; clone size: once; CDR3 DNA: TGTGCCACCAGCAGCGGGACGGGACTCTACAATGAGCAGTTCTTC; CDR3 protein: CATSSGTGLYNEQFF
J gene: TRBJ1-4; D gene: TRBD1; V gene: TRBV11-2; clone size: NA; CDR3 DNA: TGTGCCAGCACCCAAGGGGGCGGTCTTTTTACGAAACTGTTTTTT; CDR3 protein: CASTQGGGLFTKLFF
J gene: TRBJ2-5; D gene: NA; V gene: TRBV30; clone size: NA; CDR3 DNA: TGTGCCTGGAGTGAAGGGGAGACCCAGTACTTC; CDR3 protein: CAWSEGETQYF
J gene: TRBJ2-5; D gene: NA; V gene: TRBV29-1; clone size: NA; CDR3 DNA: TGCAGCGTTGGGCCCCAAGAGACCCAGTACTTC; CDR3 protein: CSVGPQETQYF
J gene: TRBJ2-5; D gene: TRBD2; V gene: TRBV28; clone size: NA; CDR3 DNA: TGTGCCAGCAGTCCCCTGGGGACTAGCAAAGACCAAGAGACCCAGTACTTC; CDR3 protein: CASSPLGTSKDQETQYF
J gene: TRBJ2-7; D gene: NA; V gene: TRBV4-2; clone size: NA; CDR3 DNA: TGTGCCAGCAGCCAAGATCCCAAATACGAGCAGTACTTC; CDR3 protein: CASSQDPKYEQYF
J gene: TRBJ1-6; D gene: NA; V gene: TRBV30; clone size: NA; CDR3 DNA: TGTGCCTGGAGTCTACGACCCGGGACACTATATAATTCACCCCTCCACTTT; CDR3 protein: CAWSLRPGTLYNSPLHF
J gene: TRBJ1-2; D gene: NA; V gene: TRBV11-2; clone size: NA; CDR3 DNA: TGTGCCAGCAGCTTGAGCCCCAACTATGGCTACACCTTC; CDR3 protein: CASSLSPNYGYTF
J gene: TRBJ1-1; D gene: NA; V gene: TRBV5-1; clone size: once; CDR3 DNA: TGCGCCAGCAGCTACGGGAACACTGAAGCTTTCTTT; CDR3 protein: CASSYGNTEAFF
J gene: TRBJ2-5; D gene: NA; V gene: TRBV5-1; clone size: few; CDR3 DNA: TGCGCCAGCAGTCAGAATAACCAGGGGGGCGGAGAGACCCAGTACTTC; CDR3 protein: CASSQNNQGGGETQYF
J gene: TRBJ2-1; D gene: TRBD1; V gene: TRBV7-9; clone size: NA; CDR3 DNA: TGTGCCAGCAGCTTAGGATGGGTTTTAGTCGGGACAGGGTACAATGAGCAGTTCTTC; CDR3 protein: CASSLGWVLVGTGYNEQFF
J gene: TRBJ2-3; D gene: NA; V gene: TRBV5-1; clone size: few; CDR3 DNA: TGCGCCACCTCGTGGCGCGGGGAAAATACGCAGTATTTT; CDR3 protein: CATSWRGENTQYF
J gene: TRBJ2-5; D gene: NA; V gene: TRBV25-1; clone size: NA; CDR3 DNA: TGTGCCAGCCGGGCCGTAGCGGAGACCCAGTACTTC; CDR3 protein: CASRAVAETQYF
J gene: TRBJ1-6; D gene: NA; V gene: TRBV30; clone size: few; CDR3 DNA: TGTGCCTGGAGTACGGGGCCTTCAAGCCCACCCCTCCACTTT; CDR3 protein: CAWSTGPSSPPLHF
J gene: TRBJ1-2; D gene: TRBD1; V gene: TRBV7-9; clone size: NA; CDR3 DNA: TGTGCCAGCAGCTTGTTACAGGGGATCTATGGCTACACCTTC; CDR3 protein: CASSLLQGIYGYTF
J gene: TRBJ1-4; D gene: NA; V gene: TRBV7-9; clone size: NA; CDR3 DNA: TGTGCCAGCAGCCCCGACAGCGGAAAACTGTTTTTT; CDR3 protein: CASSPDSGKLFF
J gene: TRBJ2-3; D gene: NA; V gene: TRBV13; clone size: NA; CDR3 DNA: TGTGCCAGCAGCTCGGCTAGCGATGGCACAGATACGCAGTATTTT; CDR3 protein: CASSSASDGTDTQYF
J gene: TRBJ1-5; D gene: NA; V gene: TRBV30; clone size: few; CDR3 DNA: TGTGCCTGGAGGGAATCGGGACTTCTCAATCAGCCCCAGCATTTT; CDR3 protein: CAWRESGLLNQPQHF
J gene: TRBJ2-1; D gene: NA; V gene: TRBV30; clone size: NA; CDR3 DNA: TGTGCCTGGAGGGTCCAGAGGAGCTCCTACAATGAGCAGTTCTTC; CDR3 protein: CAWRVQRSSYNEQFF
J gene: TRBJ2-7; D gene: NA; V gene: TRBV29-1; clone size: few; CDR3 DNA: TGCAGCGTTGGTAGAGACAGGAGGGCATCCGAGCAGTACTTC; CDR3 protein: CSVGRDRRASEQYF
J gene: TRBJ1-1; D gene: NA; V gene: TRBV30; clone size: NA; CDR3 DNA: TGTGCCTGGAGCCTAGGGGGGGTATTGAACACTGAAGCTTTCTTT; CDR3 protein: CAWSLGGVLNTEAFF
J gene: TRBJ2-1; D gene: TRBD2; V gene: TRBV5-1; clone size: NA; CDR3 DNA: TGCGCCAGCAGCTTTAGCGGGGATGGGAATGAGCAGTTCTTC; CDR3 protein: CASSFSGDGNEQFF
J gene: TRBJ1-4; D gene: NA; V gene: TRBV29-1; clone size: few; CDR3 DNA: TGCAGCGTTGGGGCAGGCTATAATGAAAAACTGTTTTTT; CDR3 protein: CSVGAGYNEKLFF
J gene: TRBJ2-3; D gene: NA; V gene: TRBV19; clone size: once; CDR3 DNA: TGTGCCAGTAGTATTTATGGGGAACCCACAGATACGCAGTATTTT; CDR3 protein: CASSIYGEPTDTQYF
J gene: TRBJ2-5; D gene: NA; V gene: TRBV6-5; clone size: NA; CDR3 DNA: TGTGCCAGCACCCCCCGGGCCAGGGGTTTCGAGACCCAGTACTTC; CDR3 protein: CASTPRARGFETQYF
J gene: TRBJ2-1; D gene: NA; V gene: TRBV7-8; clone size: NA; CDR3 DNA: TGTGCCAGCAGAGGGGGGGACCGACGCTCCTACAATGAGCAGTTCTTC; CDR3 protein: CASRGGDRRSYNEQFF
J gene: TRBJ1-2; D gene: NA; V gene: TRBV29-1; clone size: NA; CDR3 DNA: TGCAGCGTCTCCTCCAGTAATAACTATGGCTACACCTTC; CDR3 protein: CSVSSSNNYGYTF
J gene: TRBJ1-1; D gene: NA; V gene: TRBV6-1; clone size: NA; CDR3 DNA: TGTGCCAGCAGTGACAGGACCAGTTCCGAGGCTTTCTTT; CDR3 protein: CASSDRTSSEAFF
J gene: TRBJ2-1; D gene: NA; V gene: TRBV27; clone size: NA; CDR3 DNA: TGTGCCAGCAGTTTACGCACTCCCAGGAATGAGCAGTTCTTC; CDR3 protein: CASSLRTPRNEQFF